Below are 17 T cell receptor beta chains sequenced from a single sample in a study of cytotoxic CD8 clonotypes in ibrutinib-treated CLL. Generated by immunoSEQ multiplex PCR, the TCRdb table keeps only in-frame clones and is missing some. This table holds some 120,000 clones, 55% to 75% found once. The sequencing used PBMCs, collected after 24 months of ibrutinib treatment. The receptors were sampled from a human donor with chronic lymphocytic leukemia.

The chain joins TRBV20-1 to TRBJ1-1; 8 nucleotides agree with TRBD1. Unmatched junction bases numbered 5, after V lost 5 bases and J lost 9 bases. The CDR3 sequence is 11 residues long. Germline V gene data show CDR1 as DFQATT and CDR2 as SNEGSKA (reference sequence). CDR3 residues: CSALTGEKAFF. In DNA form, the CDR3 reads TGCAGTGCTCTGACAGGGGAGAAAGCTTTCTTT.

This clone was counted only a few times. The rearrangement uses TRBV10-3 and TRBJ2-7; unclear D gene. Trimming stripped 2 bases from V and 7 bases from J, with 21 bases between. The CDR3 spans 16 residues. The germline gives CDR1 ENHRY, CDR2 SYGVKD. CDR3 in DNA: TGTGCCATCAGTGAGAGCGTCCTCGTGGTTGATTGGGAGCAGTACTTC. Protein product: CAISESVLVVDWEQYF.

The CDR3 coding sequence is TGCAGCGTTGAATCACAGGCCAAAGAGACCCAGTACTTC. Protein product: CSVESQAKETQYF. The chain carries TRBV29-1 and TRBJ2-5; a weak D match, TRBD1 (5 bases). This CDR3 is 13 amino acids long. The germline V gene has CDR1 SQVTM and CDR2 ANQGSEA. Trimming removed 2 bases from V and 3 bases from J, with 10 bases in between.

The rearrangement uses TRBV6-1 and TRBJ1-4, with no clear D. V was cut by 4 bases and J by 7 bases, with 19 bases left in between. Germline V gives CDR1 MNHNS, CDR2 SASEGT. This CDR3 is 16 amino acids long. The CDR3 DNA reads TGTGCCAGCAGTGCTCTCGGTGGGTCGCTTGGTGAAAAACTGTTTTTT. Protein sequence: CASSALGGSLGEKLFF.

This clone has a single count. The chain uses TRBV7-2 and TRBJ2-5, with 10 bases aligning to TRBD1. J lost 3 bases, V lost 2 bases, and 3 bases had no gene match. The CDR3 sequence is 15 residues long. Germline-derived CDR1 and CDR2 are SGHTA and FQGNSA. The CDR3 here is CASSLHGTGEETQYF. CDR3 in DNA: TGTGCCAGCAGCTTACACGGGACAGGGGAAGAGACCCAGTACTTC.

V is TRBV28 and J is TRBJ2-3; D not resolved. Germline V gene lookup returns CDR1 MDHEN and CDR2 SYDVKM. Trimming cost V 3 bases and J 9 bases, with 13 bases left between them. There are 13 residues in the CDR3. Here the CDR3 DNA reads TGTGCCAGCAGTTTGAAGAGTGGGGTCACGCAGTATTTT. This encodes CASSLKSGVTQYF.

The chain uses TRBV5-1 and TRBJ1-1; TRBD1 is a possible D gene (5 bases). Germline loops: CDR1 SGHRS, CDR2 YFSETQ. The CDR3 loop spans 13 amino acids. Trimming left V 0 bases short and J 5 bases short, with 8 bases between. CDR3 amino acids: CASSLGEGTEAFF. The CDR3 DNA is TGCGCCAGCAGCTTGGGTGAGGGGACTGAAGCTTTCTTT.

The V call is TRBV6-5, the J call TRBJ2-7; 7 nucleotides align to TRBD1. The CDR3 spans 14 residues. J lost 2 bases, V lost 6 bases, and 7 bases had no gene match. The germline CDR1 and CDR2 sequences are MNHEY and SVGAGI. CDR3 region: CASRSGGNAYEQYF. The CDR3 region has the DNA TGTGCCAGCAGATCAGGGGGAAACGCCTACGAGCAGTACTTC.

This clone showed up many times. This rearrangement joins TRBV9 to TRBJ1-1; D call uncertain. Trimming removed 4 bases from V and 0 bases from J, with 10 bases in between. The germline gives CDR1 SGDLS, CDR2 YYNGEE. The CDR3 sequence is 14 residues long. The CDR3 DNA reads TGTGCCAGCAGCACCAGTTTAATGAACACTGAAGCTTTCTTT. It codes for CASSTSLMNTEAFF.

The V gene is TRBV19, the J gene TRBJ1-5; D remains unclear. V was clipped by 1 base and J by 5 bases, with 12 bases between them. The germline V gene has CDR1 LNHDA and CDR2 SQIVND (reference sequence). This CDR3 spans 15 amino acids. The CDR3 DNA is TGTGCCAGTAGTATAGGTGTGAGGGTCGATCAGCCCCAGCATTTT. Translated, it gives CASSIGVRVDQPQHF.

This chain connects TRBV7-8 to TRBJ2-7; D unclear. V was clipped by 8 bases and J by 3 bases, with 17 bases between them. There are 14 residues in the CDR3. Per germline, CDR1 SGHVS and CDR2 FQNEAQ. Here the CDR3 DNA reads TGTGCCAGCGGAATATCCGGTGGAAGCTACGAGCAGTACTTC. This codes for CASGISGGSYEQYF.

The chain carries TRBV7-9 and TRBJ2-5, with a weak D call TRBD2 (5 bases). V was pared by 5 bases and J by 4 bases, with 17 bases between. Germline values: CDR1 SEHNR, CDR2 FQNEAQ (reference sequence). The CDR3 contains 15 residues. For the CDR3, the DNA is TGTGCCAGCAGCCAAGCGGCCGGGATGGGAGAGACCCAGTACTTC. This sequence encodes CASSQAAGMGETQYF.

V usage is TRBV9 and J usage is TRBJ2-1, with 11 bases lining up with TRBD2. The V segment lost 3 bases and the J segment 8 bases; nucleotides outside the gene matches: 7. The V gene's germline CDR1 is SGDLS and CDR2 YYNGEE. The CDR3 is 15 residues long. Here the CDR3 DNA reads TGTGCCAGCAGCGCCTTAGCGGGGGGGCCCGATGAGCAGTTCTTC. It codes for CASSALAGGPDEQFF.

As to this clone: This may arise from a read error, as a much more abundant clone is one base away. V and J are TRBV11-3 and TRBJ2-5, with D hard to call. There are 11 residues in the CDR3. Per the germline V gene, CDR1 is SGHNT and CDR2 is YENEEA. V lost 0 bases, J lost 4 bases, and 0 bases lay in between. The CDR3 sequence is CASSLEETQYF. The CDR3 DNA is TGTGCCAGCAGCTTAGAAGAGACCCAGTACTTC. The full variable domain, with the rest looked up from reference TRBV11-3 and TRBJ2-5, is EAGVVQSPRYKIIEKKQPVAFWCNPISGHNTLYWYLQNLGQGPELLIRYENEEAVDDSQLPKDRFSAERLKGVDSTLKIQPAELGDSAVYLCASSLEETQYFGPGTRLLVL.

The chain combines TRBV29-1 with TRBJ2-3, with D unresolved. Trimming pared 5 bases from V and 4 bases from J, leaving 13 bases between. The germline V gene encodes CDR1 SQVTM and CDR2 ANQGSEA. CDR3 length: 13 amino acids. This CDR3 reads CSVFLGAPDTQYF. The CDR3 DNA is TGCAGCGTTTTCCTTGGCGCACCAGATACGCAGTATTTT.

This chain uses TRBV29-1 with TRBJ1-2; D is uncertain. This CDR3 region has 13 residues. Between the trimmed V and J ends, which lost 3 bases and 6 bases, there was a span of 14 bases. Germline loops: CDR1 SQVTM, CDR2 ANQGSEA. The chain's CDR3 is CSVEMVISDGYTF. The CDR3 DNA reads as TGCAGCGTTGAGATGGTCATTTCGGATGGCTACACCTTC.

This clone was seen a handful of times. J is TRBJ2-3 and V is TRBV29-1; the D is unclear. With 1 base removed from V and 5 bases from J, the gap between germline ends came to 7 bases. Germline CDR1 SQVTM, CDR2 ANQGSEA. CDR3 length equals 12 residues. The CDR3 reads CSVEGLEDTQYF. CDR3 coding DNA: TGCAGCGTTGAAGGCCTAGAAGATACGCAGTATTTT.